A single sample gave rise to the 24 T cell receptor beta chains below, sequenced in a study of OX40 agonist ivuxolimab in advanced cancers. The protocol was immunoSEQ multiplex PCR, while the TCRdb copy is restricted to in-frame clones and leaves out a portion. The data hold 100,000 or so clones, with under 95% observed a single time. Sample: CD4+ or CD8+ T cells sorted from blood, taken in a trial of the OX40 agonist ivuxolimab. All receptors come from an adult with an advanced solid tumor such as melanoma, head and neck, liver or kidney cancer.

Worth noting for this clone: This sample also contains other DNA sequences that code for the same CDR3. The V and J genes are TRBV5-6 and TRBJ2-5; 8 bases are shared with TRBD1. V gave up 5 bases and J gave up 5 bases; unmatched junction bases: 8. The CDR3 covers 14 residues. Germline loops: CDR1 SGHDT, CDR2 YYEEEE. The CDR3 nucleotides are TGTGCCAGCAGTTCTCAGGGGGCAGGGGAGACCCAGTACTTC. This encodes CASSSQGAGETQYF. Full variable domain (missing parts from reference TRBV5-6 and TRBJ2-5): DAGVTQSPTHLIKTRGQQVTLRCSPKSGHDTVSWYQQALGQGPQFIFQYYEEEERQRGNFPDRFSGHQFPNYSSELNVNALLLGDSALYLCASSSQGAGETQYFGPGTRLLVL.

The DNA for the CDR3 is TGCGCCAGCAGCAAACAGGCGAACACCGGGGAGCTGTTTTTT. Amino acids: CASSKQANTGELFF. The V call is TRBV4-3, the J call TRBJ2-2; a possible D gene is TRBD1 (5 bases). In germline, CDR1 is LGHNA, CDR2 YSLEER. Trimming left V 5 bases short and J 0 bases short, with 7 bases between. The CDR3 covers 14 residues.

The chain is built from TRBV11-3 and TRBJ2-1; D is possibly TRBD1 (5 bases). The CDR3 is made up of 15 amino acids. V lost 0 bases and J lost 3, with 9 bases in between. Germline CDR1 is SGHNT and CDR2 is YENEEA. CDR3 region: CASSLDQDIYNEQFF. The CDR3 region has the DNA TGTGCCAGCAGCTTAGATCAGGACATCTACAATGAGCAGTTCTTC.

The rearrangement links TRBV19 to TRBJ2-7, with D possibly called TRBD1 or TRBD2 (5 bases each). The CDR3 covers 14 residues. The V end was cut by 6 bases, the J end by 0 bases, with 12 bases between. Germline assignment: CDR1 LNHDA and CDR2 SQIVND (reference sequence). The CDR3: CASRGRASSYEQYF. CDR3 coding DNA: TGTGCCAGTAGGGGACGGGCGAGCTCCTACGAGCAGTACTTC.

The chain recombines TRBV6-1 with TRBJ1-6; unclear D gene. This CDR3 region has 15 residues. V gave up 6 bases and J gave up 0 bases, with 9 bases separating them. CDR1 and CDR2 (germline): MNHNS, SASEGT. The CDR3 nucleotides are TGTGCCAGCAGCGCCGCCAGCTCCTATAATTCACCCCTCCACTTT. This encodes CASSAASSYNSPLHF.

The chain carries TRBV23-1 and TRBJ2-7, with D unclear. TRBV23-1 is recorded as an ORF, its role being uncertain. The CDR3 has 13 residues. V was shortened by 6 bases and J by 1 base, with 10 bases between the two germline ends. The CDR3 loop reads CASSPCPSYEQYF. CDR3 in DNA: TGCGCCAGCAGCCCGTGTCCATCCTACGAGCAGTACTTC.

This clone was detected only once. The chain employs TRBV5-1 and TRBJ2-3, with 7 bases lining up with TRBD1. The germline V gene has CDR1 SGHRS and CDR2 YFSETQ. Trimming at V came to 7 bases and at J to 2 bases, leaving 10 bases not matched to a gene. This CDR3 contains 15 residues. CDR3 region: CASGPGQQFTDTQYF. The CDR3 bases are TGCGCCAGCGGGCCGGGACAGCAATTCACAGATACGCAGTATTTT.

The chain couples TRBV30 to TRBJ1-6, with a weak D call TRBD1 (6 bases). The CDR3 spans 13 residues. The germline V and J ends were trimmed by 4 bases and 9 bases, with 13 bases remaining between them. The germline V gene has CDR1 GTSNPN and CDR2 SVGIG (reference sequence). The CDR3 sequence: CAWNNREVSPLHF. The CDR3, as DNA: TGTGCCTGGAATAACAGGGAGGTTTCACCCCTCCACTTT.

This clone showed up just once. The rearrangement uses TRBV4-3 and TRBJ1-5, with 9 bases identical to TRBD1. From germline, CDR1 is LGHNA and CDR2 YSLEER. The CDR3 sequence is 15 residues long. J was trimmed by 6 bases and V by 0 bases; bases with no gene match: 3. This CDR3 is CASSQDNRGRQPQHF. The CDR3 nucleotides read TGCGCCAGCAGCCAAGATAACAGGGGGCGTCAGCCCCAGCATTTT.

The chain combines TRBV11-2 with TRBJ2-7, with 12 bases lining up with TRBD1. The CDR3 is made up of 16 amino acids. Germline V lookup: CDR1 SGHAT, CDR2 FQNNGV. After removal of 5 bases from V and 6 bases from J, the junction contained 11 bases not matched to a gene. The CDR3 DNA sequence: TGTGCCAGCAGCCCCCTGGGACAGGGGGCGCCCGGCGAGCAGTACTTC. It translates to CASSPLGQGAPGEQYF. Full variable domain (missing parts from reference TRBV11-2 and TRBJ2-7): EAGVAQSPRYKIIEKRQSVAFWCNPISGHATLYWYQQILGQGPKLLIQFQNNGVVDDSQLPKDRFSAERLKGVDSTLKIQPAKLEDSAVYLCASSPLGQGAPGEQYFGPGTRLTVT.

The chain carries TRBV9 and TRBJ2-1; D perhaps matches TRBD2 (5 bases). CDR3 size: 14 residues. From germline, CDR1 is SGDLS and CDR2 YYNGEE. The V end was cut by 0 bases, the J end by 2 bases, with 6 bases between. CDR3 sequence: CASSVASTYNEQFF. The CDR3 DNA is TGTGCCAGCAGCGTAGCTAGCACCTACAATGAGCAGTTCTTC.

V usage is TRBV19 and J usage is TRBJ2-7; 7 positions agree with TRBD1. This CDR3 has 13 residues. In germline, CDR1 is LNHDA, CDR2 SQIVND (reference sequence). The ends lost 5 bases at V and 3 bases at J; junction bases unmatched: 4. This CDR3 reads CASSGGQSYEQYF. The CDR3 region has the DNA TGTGCCAGTAGTGGGGGACAGAGCTACGAGCAGTACTTC.

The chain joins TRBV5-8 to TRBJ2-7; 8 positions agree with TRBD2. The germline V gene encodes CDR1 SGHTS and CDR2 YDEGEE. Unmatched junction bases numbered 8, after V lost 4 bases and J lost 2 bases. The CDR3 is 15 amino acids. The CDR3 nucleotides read TGTGCCAGCAGCCGAACCAGCGGGGGACCCTACGAGCAGTACTTC. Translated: CASSRTSGGPYEQYF. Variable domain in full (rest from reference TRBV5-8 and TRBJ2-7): EAGVTQSPTHLIKTRGQQATLRCSPISGHTSVYWYQQALGLGLQFLLWYDEGEERNRGNFPPRFSGRQFPNYSSELNVNALELEDSALYLCASSRTSGGPYEQYFGPGTRLTVT.

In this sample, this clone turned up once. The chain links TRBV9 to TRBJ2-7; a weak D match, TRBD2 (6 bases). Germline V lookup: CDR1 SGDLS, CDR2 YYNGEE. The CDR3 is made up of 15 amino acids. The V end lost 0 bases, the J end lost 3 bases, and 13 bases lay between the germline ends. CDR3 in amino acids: CASSVATGRDYEQYF. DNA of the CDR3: TGTGCCAGCAGCGTAGCGACGGGGCGGGACTACGAGCAGTACTTC.

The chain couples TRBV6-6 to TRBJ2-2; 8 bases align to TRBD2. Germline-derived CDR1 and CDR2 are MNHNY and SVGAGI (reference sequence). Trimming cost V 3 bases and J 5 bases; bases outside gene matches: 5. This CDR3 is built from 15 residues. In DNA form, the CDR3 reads TGTGCCAGCAGTTATGGGACTAGGGATACCGGGGAGCTGTTTTTT. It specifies CASSYGTRDTGELFF.

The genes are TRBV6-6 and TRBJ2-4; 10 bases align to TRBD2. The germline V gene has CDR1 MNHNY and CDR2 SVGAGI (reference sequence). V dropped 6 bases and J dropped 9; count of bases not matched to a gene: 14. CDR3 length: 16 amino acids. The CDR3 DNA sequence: TGTGCCAGCAGCACAACACAGCGGGAGGGCCGTAGCATTCAGTACTTC. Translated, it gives CASSTTQREGRSIQYF.

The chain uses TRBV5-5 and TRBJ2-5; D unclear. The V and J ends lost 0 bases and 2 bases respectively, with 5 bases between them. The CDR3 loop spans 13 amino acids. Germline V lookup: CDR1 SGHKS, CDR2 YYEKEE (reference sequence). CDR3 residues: CASSLGQQETQYF. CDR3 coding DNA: TGTGCCAGCAGCTTGGGGCAGCAAGAGACCCAGTACTTC.

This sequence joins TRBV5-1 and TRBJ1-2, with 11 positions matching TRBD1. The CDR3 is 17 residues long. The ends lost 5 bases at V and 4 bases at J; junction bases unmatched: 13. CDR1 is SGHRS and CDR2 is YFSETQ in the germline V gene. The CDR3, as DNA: TGCGCCAGCAGACCGAACCGGGACAGGGGGTTCCTCTATGGCTACACCTTC. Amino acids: CASRPNRDRGFLYGYTF.

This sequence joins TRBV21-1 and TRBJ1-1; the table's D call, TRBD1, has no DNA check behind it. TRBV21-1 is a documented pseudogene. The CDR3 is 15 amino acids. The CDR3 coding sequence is TGTGCCAGCAGCAAAATTCAGGGGTTTAACACTGAAGCTTTCTTT. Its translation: CASSKIQGFNTEAFF.

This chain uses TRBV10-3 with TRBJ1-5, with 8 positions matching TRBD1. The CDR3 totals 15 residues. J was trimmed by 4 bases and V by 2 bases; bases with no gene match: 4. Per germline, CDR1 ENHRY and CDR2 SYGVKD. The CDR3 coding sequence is TGTGCCATCAGTGAGGGACAGGGAGGTAATCAGCCCCAGCATTTT. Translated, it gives CAISEGQGGNQPQHF.

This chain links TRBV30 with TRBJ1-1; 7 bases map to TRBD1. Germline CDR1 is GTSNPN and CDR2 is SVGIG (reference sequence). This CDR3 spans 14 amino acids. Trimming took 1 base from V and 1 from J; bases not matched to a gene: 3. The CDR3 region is CAWSGDRRNTEAFF. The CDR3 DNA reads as TGTGCCTGGAGTGGGGACAGAAGGAACACTGAAGCTTTCTTT.

This CDR3 reads CASSYDTGGRYGYTF. The CDR3 DNA is TGTGCCAGCAGTTACGATACGGGGGGGAGGTATGGCTACACCTTC. The chain is built from TRBV6-6 and TRBJ1-2, with a possible D match to TRBD1 (5 bases). There are 15 residues in the CDR3. Germline loops: CDR1 MNHNY, CDR2 SVGAGI (reference sequence). V was trimmed by 2 bases and J by 5 bases, leaving 15 bases between them.

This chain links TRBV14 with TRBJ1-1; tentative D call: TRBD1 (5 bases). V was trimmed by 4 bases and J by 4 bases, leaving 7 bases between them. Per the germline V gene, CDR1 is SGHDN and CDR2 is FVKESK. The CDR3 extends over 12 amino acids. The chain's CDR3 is CASSRGVTEAFF. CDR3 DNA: TGTGCCAGCAGCCGAGGGGTCACTGAAGCTTTCTTT.

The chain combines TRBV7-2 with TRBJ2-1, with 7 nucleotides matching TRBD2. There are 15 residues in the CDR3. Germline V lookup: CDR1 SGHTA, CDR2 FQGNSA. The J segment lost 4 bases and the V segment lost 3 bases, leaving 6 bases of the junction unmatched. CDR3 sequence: CASSFRAAGYNEQFF. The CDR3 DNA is TGTGCCAGCAGCTTCAGGGCAGCGGGGTACAATGAGCAGTTCTTC.